The 10 T cell receptor beta chains reported below all come from one sample, sequenced in a study of blood T cell repertoires in COVID-19. Sequenced by immunoSEQ multiplex PCR; TCRdb stores in-frame clones only, minus some. The data hold 40,000 to 45,000 clones, with about 89% observed a single time. Specimen: peripheral blood. These receptors came from a human donor in a cohort sampled during active COVID-19.

This clone came up once. The rearrangement uses TRBV4-2 and TRBJ2-2; 8 bases fit TRBD2. Germline V gene sequence: CDR1 LGHNA, CDR2 YNFKEQ. With 5 bases clipped from V and 3 bases from J, the junction kept 5 bases outside the gene matches. CDR3 length: 15 amino acids. The chain's CDR3 is CASSSLAGHTGELFF. The CDR3 DNA reads TGTGCCAGCAGCAGTCTAGCGGGTCACACCGGGGAGCTGTTTTTT.

The genes are TRBV9 and TRBJ1-6, with TRBD1 matching over 7 bases. Losses at the gene ends were 2 bases for V and 7 bases for J; bases not matched to a gene: 6. Per germline, CDR1 SGDLS and CDR2 YYNGEE. The CDR3 extends over 15 amino acids. The CDR3 sequence is CASSVRDRENSPLHF. Here the CDR3 DNA reads TGTGCCAGCAGCGTTCGGGACAGAGAAAATTCACCCCTCCACTTT.

The gene calls are TRBV6-1 and TRBJ1-1, with 8 bases that match TRBD1. V trimming: 1 base; J trimming: 9 bases; junction bases outside the gene matches: 4. Germline lookup yields CDR1 MNHNS and CDR2 SASEGT. This CDR3 contains 13 residues. The CDR3 sequence: CASSEGGTGKAFF. For the CDR3, the DNA is TGTGCCAGCAGTGAAGGGGGGACAGGTAAAGCTTTCTTT.

This clone turned up a few times. The genes are TRBV5-1 and TRBJ2-7; 7 bases are shared with TRBD1. This CDR3 has 14 amino acids. Per germline, CDR1 SGHRS and CDR2 YFSETQ. V lost 0 bases and J lost 0; bases outside the gene matches: 0. CDR3 sequence reads: CASSLEGASYEQYF. For the CDR3, the DNA is TGCGCCAGCAGCTTGGAGGGGGCCTCCTACGAGCAGTACTTC.

The chain couples TRBV15 to TRBJ2-5; TRBD2 matches at 8 bases. Per the germline V gene, CDR1 is LNHNV and CDR2 is YYDKDF (reference sequence). Unmatched junction bases numbered 9, after V lost 1 base and J lost 2 bases. The length of the CDR3 is 17 residues. In DNA form, the CDR3 reads TGTGCCACCAGCAGAGGTCAACGGGAGGGAGGGCAAGAGACCCAGTACTTC. This sequence encodes CATSRGQREGGQETQYF.

V usage is TRBV5-4 and J usage is TRBJ2-1, with D tentatively TRBD2 (6 bases). Trimming cost V 4 bases and J 7 bases, with 15 bases left between them. Germline CDR1 is SGHNT and CDR2 is YYREEE (reference sequence). The length of the CDR3 is 14 residues. The CDR3 DNA is TGTGCCAGCAGCCCCGGTGGAGGGGAGAATGAGCAGTTCTTC. Translated: CASSPGGGENEQFF.

The V and J genes are TRBV3-1 (or the pseudogene TRBV3-2) and TRBJ1-2; TRBD1 might be the D (5 bases). The germline gives CDR1 LGHDT, CDR2 YNNKEL (reference sequence). CDR3 length: 12 residues. Trimming shortened V by 4 bases and J by 8 bases, and 11 bases separated the two germline ends. CDR3 protein: CASSPGGNGYTF. For the CDR3, the DNA is TGTGCCAGCAGCCCGGGGGGGAACGGCTACACCTTC.

The rearrangement uses TRBV10-3 and TRBJ1-5, with unresolved D. Germline CDR1 and CDR2: ENHRY and SYGVKD. Trimming shortened V by 6 bases and J by 4 bases, and 10 bases separated the two germline ends. This CDR3 region has 13 residues. The CDR3 bases are TGTGCCATCAGGCAAGATGAGAATCAGCCCCAGCATTTT. This sequence encodes CAIRQDENQPQHF.

This clone was detected only a few times. This chain links TRBV27 with TRBJ2-7; a possible D gene is TRBD2 (6 bases). V lost 6 bases and J 4 bases, leaving 13 bases between the germline ends. The germline gives CDR1 MNHEY, CDR2 SMNVEV (reference sequence). There are 13 residues in the CDR3. CDR3 in amino acids: CASSPFGGYEQYF. CDR3 nucleotide sequence: TGTGCCAGCAGCCCCTTCGGAGGGTACGAGCAGTACTTC.

The V call is TRBV11-2, the J call TRBJ2-1; D not resolved. V was shortened by 5 bases and J by 3 bases, with 14 bases between the two germline ends. CDR3 length equals 15 residues. Per germline, CDR1 SGHAT and CDR2 FQNNGV. CDR3 in DNA: TGTGCCAGCAGCCCACGACAAGCCTACTACAATGAGCAGTTCTTC. This codes for CASSPRQAYYNEQFF.